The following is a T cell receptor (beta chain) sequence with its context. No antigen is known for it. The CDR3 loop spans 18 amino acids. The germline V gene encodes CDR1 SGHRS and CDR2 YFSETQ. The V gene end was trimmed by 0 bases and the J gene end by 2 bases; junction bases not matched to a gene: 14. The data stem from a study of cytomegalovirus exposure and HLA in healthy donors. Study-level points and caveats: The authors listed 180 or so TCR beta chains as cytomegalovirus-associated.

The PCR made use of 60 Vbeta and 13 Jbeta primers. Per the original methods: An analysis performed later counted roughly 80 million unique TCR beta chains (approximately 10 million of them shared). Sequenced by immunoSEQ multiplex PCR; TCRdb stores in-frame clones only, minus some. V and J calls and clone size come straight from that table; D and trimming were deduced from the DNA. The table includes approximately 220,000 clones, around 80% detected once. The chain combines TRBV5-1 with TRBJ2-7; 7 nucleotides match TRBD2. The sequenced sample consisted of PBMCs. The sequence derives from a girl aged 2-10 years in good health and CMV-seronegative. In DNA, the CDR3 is TGCGCCAGCAGCTTGGGTTCCTTGGGGAGGGGATCCACCTACGAGCAGTACTTC. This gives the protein CASSLGSLGRGSTYEQYF. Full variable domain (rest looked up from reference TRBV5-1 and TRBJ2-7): KAGVTQTPRYLIKTRGQQVTLSCSPISGHRSVSWYQQTPGQGLQFLFEYFSETQRNKGNFPGRFSGRQFSNSRSEMNVSTLELGDSALYLCASSLGSLGRGSTYEQYFGPGTRLTVT.